Below are 7 T cell receptor beta chains sequenced from a single sample in a study of a mutant IDH1 vaccine in newly diagnosed glioma (dated by TCRdb to the early 2020s). To prepare the library, the immunoSEQ multiplex PCR assay was applied. TCRdb limited this immuneACCESS table to in-frame rearrangements with V and J called. A share of clones is missing; checked studies link under half to unresolved V genes, and the rest is unexplained. The table for this sample lists about 88,000 clones; over 70% of them were counted only once. The ten top clones hold 5.3% of the sample. The time point label corresponds to: baseline, week 1 (first vaccination visit). What the treatment or condition label conveys for this sample: pre-vaccination baseline after standard-of-care therapy. Source: PBMCs, taken from a glioma patient treated with radiotherapy, temozolomide or both. The receptors originated from a man aged 40-55 years with glioma. Some clones in this sample may be carry-over from other donors' samples.

The V gene is TRBV2, the J gene TRBJ1-5, with 9 bases that match TRBD1. Per germline, CDR1 SNHLY and CDR2 FYNNEI. The J segment lost 6 bases and the V segment lost 4 bases, leaving 16 bases of the junction unmatched. This CDR3 contains 18 residues. The CDR3 DNA reads TGTGCCAGCAGTGTTCCGGGACAGGGCTCCCCAATAAGTCAGCCCCAGCATTTT. It translates to CASSVPGQGSPISQPQHF.

The chain has TRBV7-8 and TRBJ1-5, with D possibly being TRBD1 (5 bases). The CDR3 is 16 amino acids. The ends were cut back, 5 bases at V and 3 bases at J, with 17 bases in the middle. Germline values: CDR1 SGHVS, CDR2 FQNEAQ. CDR3 residues: CASSTDPGTANQPQHF. Written as DNA, the CDR3 is TGTGCCAGCAGCACCGACCCAGGGACGGCCAATCAGCCCCAGCATTTT.

This rearrangement joins TRBV25-1 to TRBJ2-6; 8 positions agree with TRBD1. CDR1 is MGHDK and CDR2 is SYGVNS in the germline V gene. The CDR3 loop spans 14 amino acids. V was clipped by 5 bases and J by 5 bases; unmatched bases: 2. The CDR3 reads CASSPGGRANVLTF. CDR3 in DNA: TGTGCCAGCAGTCCAGGGGGCAGGGCCAACGTCCTGACTTTC.

The genes are TRBV5-1 and TRBJ2-5; D is tentatively TRBD1 or TRBD2 (6 bases each). The CDR3 extends over 15 amino acids. The germline CDR1 and CDR2 sequences are SGHRS and YFSETQ. Trimming stripped 4 bases from V and 7 bases from J, with 20 bases between. CDR3 region: CASSGYSGAVGTQYF. The DNA for the CDR3 is TGCGCCAGCAGCGGCTATTCGGGGGCTGTTGGGACCCAGTACTTC.

This chain joins TRBV6-5 and TRBJ2-7, with D perhaps TRBD2 (5 bases). Germline assignment: CDR1 MNHEY and CDR2 SVGAGI. The CDR3 runs to 14 residues. Trimming stripped 6 bases from V and 2 bases from J, with 14 bases between. DNA for the CDR3: TGTGCCAGCAGCCGACAACGGGGTCCCTACGAGCAGTACTTC. Protein: CASSRQRGPYEQYF.

This chain connects TRBV27 to TRBJ1-1, with 7 nucleotides matching TRBD1. The CDR3 spans 13 residues. Germline loops: CDR1 MNHEY, CDR2 SMNVEV (reference sequence). J lost 6 bases, V lost 3 bases, and 4 bases had no gene match. The chain's CDR3 is CASSLTGWAEAFF. Here the CDR3 DNA reads TGTGCCAGCAGTTTGACAGGGTGGGCTGAAGCTTTCTTT.

This chain joins TRBV6-1 and TRBJ1-6; maybe TRBD1 (6 bases). CDR3 length: 13 amino acids. CDR1 MNHNS and CDR2 SASEGT come from the germline V gene. V was cut by 6 bases and J by 10 bases, with 13 bases left in between. The CDR3 coding sequence is TGTGCCAGCAGGGACAGCGTATTGTCACCCCTCCACTTT. Translated, it gives CASRDSVLSPLHF.